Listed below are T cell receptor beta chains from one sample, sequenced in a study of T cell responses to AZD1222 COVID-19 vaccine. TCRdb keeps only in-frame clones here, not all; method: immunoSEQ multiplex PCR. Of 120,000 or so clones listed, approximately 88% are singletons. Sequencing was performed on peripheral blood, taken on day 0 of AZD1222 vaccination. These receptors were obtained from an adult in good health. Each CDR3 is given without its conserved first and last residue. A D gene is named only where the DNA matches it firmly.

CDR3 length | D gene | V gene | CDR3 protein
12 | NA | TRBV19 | ASSNQAPHTEAF
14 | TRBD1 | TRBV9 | ASSGTGTGNTGELF
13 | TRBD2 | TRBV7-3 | ASSTAGGPDYEQY
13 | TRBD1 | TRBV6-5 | ASRYGQGPSYEQY
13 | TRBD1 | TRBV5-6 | ASSMDPGGTGELF
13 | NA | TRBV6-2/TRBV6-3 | ASSWRKIRDTEAF
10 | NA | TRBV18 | ASSPQGTEAF
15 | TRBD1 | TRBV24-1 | ATLPTGETGVSSPLH
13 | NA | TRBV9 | ASTPSSDSYNEQF
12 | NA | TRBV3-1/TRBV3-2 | ASSQEPGGSEAF
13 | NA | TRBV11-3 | ASSLGPDGTDTQY
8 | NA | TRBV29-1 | SVEEGQQF
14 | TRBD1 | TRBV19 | ASRMTGGSYNQPQH
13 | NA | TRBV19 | ASSLAHKFDQPQH
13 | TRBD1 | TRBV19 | ASGWSGGRSDTQY
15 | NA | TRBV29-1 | SVSTSLGHYSGNTIY
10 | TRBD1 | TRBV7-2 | ASSARGTEAF
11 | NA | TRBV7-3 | ASSPRLDGELF
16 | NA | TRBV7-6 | ASSFGAAPYSGANVLT
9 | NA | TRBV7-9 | ASSLELRVV
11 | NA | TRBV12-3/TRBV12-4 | ASSRGRDTEAF
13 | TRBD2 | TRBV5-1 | ASSLGVAGGDTQY
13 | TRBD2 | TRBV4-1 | ASSQGLAGADTQY
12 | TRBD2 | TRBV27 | ASSLRGRFHEQY
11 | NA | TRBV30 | AQTTDMNTEAF
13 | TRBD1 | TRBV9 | ASSLDRVYNSPLH
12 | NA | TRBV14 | ASSQSFRYTEAF
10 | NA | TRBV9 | ASSPSGYGYT
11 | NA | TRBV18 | ASSPEATGELF
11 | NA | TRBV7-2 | ASRPDRRGAPH
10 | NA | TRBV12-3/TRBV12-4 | ASSQTGYEQY
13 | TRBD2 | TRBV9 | ASSVVPGGVYEQY
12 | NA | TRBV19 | ASNVQPDSDTQY